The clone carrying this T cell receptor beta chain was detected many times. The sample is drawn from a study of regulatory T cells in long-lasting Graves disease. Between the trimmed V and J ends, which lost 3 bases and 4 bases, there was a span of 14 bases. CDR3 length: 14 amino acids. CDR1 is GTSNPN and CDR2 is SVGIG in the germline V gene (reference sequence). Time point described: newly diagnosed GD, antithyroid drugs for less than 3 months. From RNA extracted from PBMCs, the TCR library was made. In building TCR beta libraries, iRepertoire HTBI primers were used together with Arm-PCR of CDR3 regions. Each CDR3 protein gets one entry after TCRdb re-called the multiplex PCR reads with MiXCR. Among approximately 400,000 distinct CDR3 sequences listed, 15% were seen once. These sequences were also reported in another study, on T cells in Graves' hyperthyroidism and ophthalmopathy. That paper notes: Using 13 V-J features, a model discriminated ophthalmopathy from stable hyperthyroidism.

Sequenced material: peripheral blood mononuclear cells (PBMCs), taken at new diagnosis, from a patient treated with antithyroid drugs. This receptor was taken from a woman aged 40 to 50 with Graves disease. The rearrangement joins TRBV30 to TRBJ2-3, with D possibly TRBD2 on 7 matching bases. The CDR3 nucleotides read TGTGCCTGGAGGGGGGGGCGGTCGCCAGATACGCAGTATTTT. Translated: CAWRGGRSPDTQYF. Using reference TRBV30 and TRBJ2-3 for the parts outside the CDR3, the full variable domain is SQTIHQWPATLVQPVGSPLSLECTVEGTSNPNLYWYRQAAGRGLQLLFYSVGIGQISSEVPQNLSASRPQDRQFILSSKKLLLSDSGFYLCAWRGGRSPDTQYFGPGTRLTVL.